These 24 T cell receptor beta chains share one sample of origin, sequenced in a study of T cell changes during pregnancy in multiple sclerosis. The table came from immunoSEQ multiplex PCR; TCRdb's copy has only in-frame clones and leaves some out. The sample records tens of thousands of clones, 75% to 90% being singletons. The material sequenced was peripheral blood, taken before pregnancy. These TCRs come from a female donor with multiple sclerosis, enrolled in a pregnancy study.

The chain couples TRBV7-3 to TRBJ1-2; TRBD1 matches 8 bases. The CDR3 is 15 amino acids. Germline assignment: CDR1 SGHTA and CDR2 FQGTGA. V was clipped by 1 base and J by 5 bases; unmatched bases: 6. The CDR3 bases are TGTGCCAGCAGCTTAAGGTCAGGGGGCGAGTATGGCTACACCTTC. It translates to CASSLRSGGEYGYTF. The variable domain in full, completed from reference TRBV7-3 and TRBJ1-2, reads GAGVSQTPSNKVTEKGKYVELRCDPISGHTALYWYRQSLGQGPEFLIYFQGTGAADDSGLPNDRFFAVRPEGSVSTLKIQRTERGDSAVYLCASSLRSGGEYGYTFGSGTRLTVV.

J is TRBJ2-2 and V is TRBV27; TRBD2 is a possible D gene (5 bases). This CDR3 region has 17 residues. V shed 6 bases and J shed 0 bases, with 17 bases lying between them. Germline CDR1 reads MNHEY; CDR2 reads SMNVEV (reference sequence). CDR3 nucleotides: TGTGCCAGCAGCCTACACCAAGTCGGGACGAACACCGGGGAGCTGTTTTTT. This codes for CASSLHQVGTNTGELFF.

This chain links TRBV30 with TRBJ2-7; 10 positions agree with TRBD1. This CDR3 is 12 amino acids long. The junction had 3 bases not matched to a gene; V was cut back by 5 bases and J by 5 bases. The germline CDR1 and CDR2 sequences are GTSNPN and SVGIG (reference sequence). The CDR3 region has the DNA TGTGCCTGGGCCGGGACAGGGGACGAGCAGTACTTC. Amino acids: CAWAGTGDEQYF.

V is TRBV6-1 and J is TRBJ1-6; D remains ambiguous. V gave up 7 bases and J gave up 7 bases, with 14 bases separating them. The germline gives CDR1 MNHNS, CDR2 SASEGT. CDR3 length equals 14 residues. CDR3 DNA: TGTGCCAGCAAATACGCCGACTCCAATTCACCCCTCCACTTT. This translates into CASKYADSNSPLHF.

The chain recombines TRBV29-1 with TRBJ1-2; TRBD1 matches at 7 bases. This CDR3 contains 14 residues. The germline V gene has CDR1 SQVTM and CDR2 ANQGSEA. CDR3: CSARDFKGAYGYTF. Here the CDR3 DNA reads TGCAGTGCTCGGGACTTCAAGGGGGCTTATGGCTACACCTTC.

CDR3 sequence reads: CASSEQGNEQYF. The DNA of the CDR3 is TGCGCCAGCAGCGAACAGGGGAACGAGCAGTACTTC. The rearrangement uses TRBV5-1 and TRBJ2-7, with 7 bases that match TRBD1. This CDR3 spans 12 amino acids. With V trimmed by 4 bases and J by 5 bases, 3 bases remained unmatched. Germline V CDR1 and CDR2: SGHRS, YFSETQ.

V gene TRBV19 combines with J gene TRBJ1-1; a weak D match, TRBD1 (5 bases). This CDR3 is built from 15 residues. Germline lookup yields CDR1 LNHDA and CDR2 SQIVND (reference sequence). The V end lost 7 bases, the J end lost 0 bases, and 15 bases lay between the germline ends. CDR3 bases: TGTGCCAGTATTCAGGTTGGGGGGGTGAACACTGAAGCTTTCTTT. Translated, it gives CASIQVGGVNTEAFF. Full variable domain (missing parts from reference TRBV19 and TRBJ1-1): DGGITQSPKYLFRKEGQNVTLSCEQNLNHDAMYWYRQDPGQGLRLIYYSQIVNDFQKGDIAEGYSVSREKKESFPLTVTSAQKNPTAFYLCASIQVGGVNTEAFFGQGTRLTVV.

V gene TRBV7-2 combines with J gene TRBJ2-3; D is possibly TRBD2 (5 bases). This CDR3 comprises 14 residues. Trimming removed 7 bases from V and 2 bases from J, with 13 bases in between. CDR1 and CDR2 (germline): SGHTA, FQGNSA. The CDR3 nucleotides are TGTGCCAGCACCCGAGGGTTTACCACAGATACGCAGTATTTT. Its protein is CASTRGFTTDTQYF.

The chain combines TRBV27 with TRBJ2-7, with 7 positions matching TRBD1. V was pared by 3 bases and J by 0 bases, with 14 bases of the junction left unmatched. The length of the CDR3 is 18 residues. Germline V gene sequence: CDR1 MNHEY, CDR2 SMNVEV (reference sequence). CDR3 amino acids: CASSLNPGGMVFSYEQYF. The DNA for the CDR3 is TGTGCCAGCAGTTTGAATCCAGGGGGAATGGTGTTCTCCTACGAGCAGTACTTC.

The genes are TRBV5-1 and TRBJ2-3; no definite D call. Trimming shortened V by 3 bases and J by 2 bases, and 10 bases separated the two germline ends. This CDR3 is 14 amino acids long. Germline CDR1 and CDR2: SGHRS and YFSETQ. CDR3 sequence reads: CASSSAAHTDTQYF. CDR3 DNA: TGCGCCAGCAGCTCGGCGGCGCACACAGATACGCAGTATTTT.

V usage is TRBV7-9 and J usage is TRBJ1-1; no reliable D call. Germline V gene data show CDR1 as SEHNR and CDR2 as FQNEAQ (reference sequence). The CDR3 runs 12 residues. The ends were cut back, 1 base at V and 6 bases at J, with 6 bases in the middle. The CDR3 sequence: CASSLGVAEAFF. The CDR3 coding sequence is TGTGCCAGCAGCTTAGGTGTAGCTGAAGCTTTCTTT.

The J gene is TRBJ1-4, the V gene TRBV5-5; no clear D. Deletions cut 0 bases from V and 4 bases from J, with 13 bases between. This CDR3 spans 16 amino acids. CDR1 and CDR2 from the germline V gene are SGHKS and YYEKEE (reference sequence). The CDR3 nucleotides are TGTGCCAGCAGCTTGGGGAGGTTCCCTCTTAATGAAAAACTGTTTTTT. It translates to CASSLGRFPLNEKLFF.

In nucleotides, the CDR3 is TGTGCCAGCAGCCAGAGGGACTCCCAAGAGACCCAGTACTTC. This codes for CASSQRDSQETQYF. V gene TRBV11-3 combines with J gene TRBJ2-5; D is possibly TRBD2 (6 bases). CDR1 is SGHNT, CDR2 YENEEA, per germline. V gave up 5 bases and J gave up 1 base, with 11 bases separating them. The CDR3 covers 14 residues.

This chain links TRBV27 with TRBJ1-1; possible D gene TRBD1, 5 bases. This CDR3 spans 15 amino acids. V lost 4 bases to trimming and J lost 4 bases, with 16 bases between them. Germline-derived CDR1 and CDR2 are MNHEY and SMNVEV (reference sequence). CDR3 amino acids: CASSSGRVQGTEAFF. In DNA, the CDR3 is TGTGCCAGCAGTTCGGGTCGAGTTCAGGGCACTGAAGCTTTCTTT.

J is TRBJ1-2 and V is TRBV5-1; 7 nucleotides match TRBD1. J lost 2 bases, V lost 4 bases, and 8 bases had no gene match. The CDR3 extends over 15 amino acids. Germline loops: CDR1 SGHRS, CDR2 YFSETQ. CDR3 nucleotides: TGCGCCAGCAGCCCCCCAGGGGGGCTCAACTATGGCTACACCTTC. This gives the protein CASSPPGGLNYGYTF.

This clone was seen just once. V gene TRBV29-1 combines with J gene TRBJ1-1; D ambiguous. Between the trimmed V and J ends, which lost 3 bases and 6 bases, there was a span of 14 bases. Germline-derived CDR1 and CDR2 are SQVTM and ANQGSEA. The CDR3 spans 13 residues. In DNA form, the CDR3 reads TGCAGCGTTGACCTCATCGGGGAGGCTGAAGCTTTCTTT. This sequence encodes CSVDLIGEAEAFF.

The chain joins TRBV7-8 to TRBJ2-5; 11 bases map to TRBD1. The CDR3 length is 14 residues. The germline gives CDR1 SGHVS, CDR2 FQNEAQ. The ends lost 4 bases at V and 5 bases at J; junction bases unmatched: 3. In DNA, the CDR3 is TGTGCCAGCAGCTATAGGGACAGGGGGGAGACCCAGTACTTC. The encoded protein is CASSYRDRGETQYF.

The rearrangement links TRBV18 to TRBJ1-6; 9 bases are shared with TRBD1. Germline CDR1 KGHSH, CDR2 LQKENI. This CDR3 has 13 residues. Trimming removed 8 bases from V and 8 bases from J; junction bases left unmatched: 4. The CDR3 reads CASQWDRDSPLHF. The DNA for the CDR3 is TGTGCCAGCCAATGGGACAGGGATTCACCCCTCCACTTT. Using reference TRBV18 and TRBJ1-6 for the parts outside the CDR3, the full variable domain is NAGVMQNPRHLVRRRGQEARLRCSPMKGHSHVYWYRQLPEEGLKFMVYLQKENIIDESGMPKERFSAEFPKEGPSILRIQQVVRGDSAAYFCASQWDRDSPLHFGNGTRLTVT.

The chain is built from TRBV2 and TRBJ2-4, with 10 bases lining up with TRBD2. The CDR3 is made up of 20 amino acids. Germline V lookup: CDR1 SNHLY, CDR2 FYNNEI. With 2 bases clipped from V and 4 bases from J, the junction kept 17 bases outside the gene matches. The DNA of the CDR3 is TGTGCCAGCAGTGAATTCCCCTTGAGCGGGAGGGCCTTAAGGAAAAACATTCAGTACTTC. It specifies CASSEFPLSGRALRKNIQYF.

The chain uses TRBV7-8 and TRBJ2-7; possible D gene TRBD2, 7 bases. Trimming left V 3 bases short and J 3 bases short, with 21 bases between. The CDR3 contains 17 residues. Germline loops: CDR1 SGHVS, CDR2 FQNEAQ. CDR3 in amino acids: CASSFALGGEDFYEQYF. CDR3 sequence (DNA): TGTGCCAGCAGCTTCGCCCTAGGGGGGGAGGATTTCTACGAGCAGTACTTC.

In its sample, this clone was seen many times. The V gene is TRBV18, the J gene TRBJ1-5; weak D call: TRBD1 (6 bases). V was clipped by 5 bases and J by 1 base, with 6 bases between them. Germline CDR1 reads KGHSH; CDR2 reads LQKENI. The CDR3 is made up of 13 amino acids. As DNA, the CDR3 is TGTGCCAGCTCAGGGGGCAGCAATCAGCCCCAGCATTTT. It specifies CASSGGSNQPQHF. Full variable domain (remainder filled in from reference TRBV18 and TRBJ1-5): NAGVMQNPRHLVRRRGQEARLRCSPMKGHSHVYWYRQLPEEGLKFMVYLQKENIIDESGMPKERFSAEFPKEGPSILRIQQVVRGDSAAYFCASSGGSNQPQHFGDGTRLSIL.

V and J are TRBV7-6 and TRBJ2-7; 13 nucleotides match TRBD2. This CDR3 contains 16 residues. Germline CDR1 reads SGHVS; CDR2 reads FNYEAQ. The V and J ends lost 5 bases and 4 bases, in that order; junction bases with no gene match: 8. Here the CDR3 DNA reads TGTGCCAGCAGCGAACTAGCGGGAGGGCCATCATACGAGCAGTACTTC. This translates into CASSELAGGPSYEQYF.

V and J are TRBV14 and TRBJ1-5; 7 bases match TRBD1. The CDR3 is made up of 14 amino acids. The J segment lost 7 bases and the V segment lost 4 bases, leaving 7 bases of the junction unmatched. Looked up from germline, CDR1 is SGHDN and CDR2 is FVKESK. CDR3 nucleotide sequence: TGTGCCAGCAGCCTTACAGGGGACGGGCAGCCCCAGCATTTT. Translation: CASSLTGDGQPQHF.

The CDR3, as DNA: TGCGCCAGCAGTTCTCAGGGGGACACTGAAGCTTTCTTT. This translates into CASSSQGDTEAFF. This chain joins TRBV5-1 and TRBJ1-1; 7 bases map to TRBD1. This CDR3 has 13 amino acids. V lost 5 bases to trimming and J lost 3 bases; unmatched junction nucleotides: 4. CDR1 is SGHRS, CDR2 YFSETQ, per germline.